This T cell receptor beta chain was captured in a study of neurological immune-mediated disorders. Germline CDR1 reads DFQATT; CDR2 reads SNEGSKA (reference sequence). V shed 4 bases and J shed 4 bases, with 22 bases lying between them. This CDR3 is 16 amino acids long. Over 190 million TCR-beta sequences from 15-18 subjects came out of each sequencing run. MiXCR, applied by TCRdb to the 5' RACE reads, yields one record per CDR3 protein. The data show roughly 66,000 distinct CDR3 sequences, with around 5% seen just once and 2% to 2.5% held by the top ten. A note on this clonotype: Its matching antigen is unknown.

Whole-study findings and limits: Across subjects, expanded clones had no CDR3 amino acid sequences in common, pointing to private repertoires in all groups. Expansion of TCR clones was greatest in HTLV-1-associated myelopathy and smallest in multiple sclerosis, where it fell below that of healthy controls.

The TCR originated in a woman aged 70 to 79 with multiple sclerosis. The sequencing input was PBMCs. This chain connects TRBV20-1 to TRBJ1-2; D gene unclear. CDR3 sequence (DNA): TGCAGTGCTATCCCGATACCCTCCAGCCGGAGCTATGGCTACACCTTC. It codes for CSAIPIPSSRSYGYTF.